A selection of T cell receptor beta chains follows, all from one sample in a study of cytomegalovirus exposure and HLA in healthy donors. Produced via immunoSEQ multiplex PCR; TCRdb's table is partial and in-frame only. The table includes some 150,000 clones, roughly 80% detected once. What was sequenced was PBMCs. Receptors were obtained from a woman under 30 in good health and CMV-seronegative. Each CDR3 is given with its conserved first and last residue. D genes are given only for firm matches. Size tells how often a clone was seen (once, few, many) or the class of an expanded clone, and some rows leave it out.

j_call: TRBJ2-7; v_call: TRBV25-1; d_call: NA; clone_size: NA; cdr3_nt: TGTGCCAGCAGTGAATCAGGCGCCGAGCAGTACTTC; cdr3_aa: CASSESGAEQYF
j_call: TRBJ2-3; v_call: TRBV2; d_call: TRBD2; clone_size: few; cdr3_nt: TGTGCCAGCCTCGGTTTTACTAGCGGGGAACCCACAGATACGCAGTATTTT; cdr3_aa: CASLGFTSGEPTDTQYF
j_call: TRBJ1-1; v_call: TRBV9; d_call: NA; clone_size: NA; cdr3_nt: TGTGCCAGCAGCGTAGAACCCGGGATGAACACTGAAGCTTTCTTT; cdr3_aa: CASSVEPGMNTEAFF
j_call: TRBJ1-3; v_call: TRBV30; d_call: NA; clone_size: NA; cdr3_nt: TGTGCCTGGAAGCAAGCCATCTCTGGAAACACCATATATTTT; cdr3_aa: CAWKQAISGNTIYF
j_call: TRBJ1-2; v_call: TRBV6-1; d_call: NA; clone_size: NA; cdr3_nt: TGTGCCAGCATAAGGCAACAGAGCTATGGCTACACCTTC; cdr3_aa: CASIRQQSYGYTF
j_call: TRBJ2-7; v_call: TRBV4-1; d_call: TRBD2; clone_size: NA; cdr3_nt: TGCGCCAGCAGCCATCTGGCGGGAGGGAACTACGAGCAGTACTTC; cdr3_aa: CASSHLAGGNYEQYF
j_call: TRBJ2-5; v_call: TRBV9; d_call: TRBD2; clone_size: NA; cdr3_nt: TGTGCCAGCAGCGCCTCCCAACTAGCGGGTGGGCAGACCCAGTACTTC; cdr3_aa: CASSASQLAGGQTQYF
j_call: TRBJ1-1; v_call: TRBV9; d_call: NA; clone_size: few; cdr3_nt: TGTGCCAGCAGCGTCCAACCGGGGGACACTGAAGCTTTCTTT; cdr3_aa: CASSVQPGDTEAFF
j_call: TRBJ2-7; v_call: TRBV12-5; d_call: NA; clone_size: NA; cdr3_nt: TGTGCTAGTGGTCTTGGGACAACATCCTACGAGCAGTACTTC; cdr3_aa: CASGLGTTSYEQYF
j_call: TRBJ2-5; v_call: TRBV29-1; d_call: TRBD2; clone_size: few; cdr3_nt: TGCAGCGTCGCCGGGACTAGGGGCGGGGAGACCCAGTACTTC; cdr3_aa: CSVAGTRGGETQYF
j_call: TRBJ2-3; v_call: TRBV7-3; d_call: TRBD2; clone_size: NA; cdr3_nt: TGTGCCAGCAGCTTAAATGCGGGAGGGCTCCTTGGAGATACGCAGTATTTT; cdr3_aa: CASSLNAGGLLGDTQYF
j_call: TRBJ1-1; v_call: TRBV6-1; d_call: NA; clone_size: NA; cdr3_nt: TGTGCCAGCAAGCGGATGAACACTGAAGCTTTCTTT; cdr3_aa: CASKRMNTEAFF
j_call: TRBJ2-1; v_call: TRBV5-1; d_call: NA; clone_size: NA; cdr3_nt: TGCGCCAGCAGCGGTTACGAGGCCCTGTCGGTCTTC; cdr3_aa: CASSGYEALSVF
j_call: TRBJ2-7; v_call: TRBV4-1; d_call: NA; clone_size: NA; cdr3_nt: TGCGCCAGCAGCCAAGTGGTAGCCGCCGAGCAGTACTTC; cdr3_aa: CASSQVVAAEQYF
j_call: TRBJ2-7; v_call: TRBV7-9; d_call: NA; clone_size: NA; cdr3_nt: TGTTCCAGCAGATTGACTAGTCAATCCGAGCAGTACTTC; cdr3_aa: CSSRLTSQSEQYF
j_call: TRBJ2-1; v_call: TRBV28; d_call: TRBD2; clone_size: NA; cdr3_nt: TGTGCCAGCAGTTCTCCCCCCGGGAGGACAAATGAGCAGTTCTTC; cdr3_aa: CASSSPPGRTNEQFF
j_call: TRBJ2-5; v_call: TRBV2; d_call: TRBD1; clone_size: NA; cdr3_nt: TGTGCCAGCAGGCTGATGACAGGGAAAGAGACCCAGTACTTC; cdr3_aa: CASRLMTGKETQYF
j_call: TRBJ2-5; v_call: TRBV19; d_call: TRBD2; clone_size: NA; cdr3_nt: TGTGCCAGTAGTCCCGGCGGGAGGGGTTTAGAGACCCAGTACTTC; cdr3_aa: CASSPGGRGLETQYF
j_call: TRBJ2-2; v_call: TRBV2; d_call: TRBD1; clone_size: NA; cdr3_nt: TGTGCCGCAGACAGGGGGCATGACACCGGGGAGCTGTTTTTT; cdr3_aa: CAADRGHDTGELFF
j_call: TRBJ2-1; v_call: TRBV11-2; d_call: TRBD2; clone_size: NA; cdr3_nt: TGTGCCAGCAGCAGGACTAGCGGGGACCCCTCCTACAATGAGCAGTTCTTC; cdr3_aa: CASSRTSGDPSYNEQFF
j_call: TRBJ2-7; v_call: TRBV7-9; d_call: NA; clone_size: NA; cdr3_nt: TGTGCCAGCAGCTTATTTTCGGGGCAGTACTTC; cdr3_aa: CASSLFSGQYF
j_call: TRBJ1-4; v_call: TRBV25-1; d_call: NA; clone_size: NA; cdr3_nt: TGTGCCAGCAGTCCCGGCGGGGAAAAACTGTTTTTT; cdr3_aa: CASSPGGEKLFF
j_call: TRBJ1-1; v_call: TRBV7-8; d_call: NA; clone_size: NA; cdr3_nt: TGTGCCAGCAGCTTAGACACCGAAGCTTTCTTT; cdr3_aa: CASSLDTEAFF
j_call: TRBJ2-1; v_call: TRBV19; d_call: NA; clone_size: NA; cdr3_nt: TGTGCCAGTAGTATAAGGGAGAGTGAGCAGTTCTTC; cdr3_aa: CASSIRESEQFF
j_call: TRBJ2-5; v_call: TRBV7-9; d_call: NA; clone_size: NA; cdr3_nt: TGTGCCAGCAGCTTGAGCGGTCTGGGGCAAGAGACCCAGTACTTC; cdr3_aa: CASSLSGLGQETQYF
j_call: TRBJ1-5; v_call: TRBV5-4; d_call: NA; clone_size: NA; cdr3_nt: TGTGCCAGCAGCAAAGAGGGTGACAATCAGCCCCAGCATTTT; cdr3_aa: CASSKEGDNQPQHF
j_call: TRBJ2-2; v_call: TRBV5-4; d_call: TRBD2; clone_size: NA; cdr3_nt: TGTGCCAGCAGCTTGGCTAGCGGGGCGAACACCGGGGAGCTGTTTTTT; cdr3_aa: CASSLASGANTGELFF
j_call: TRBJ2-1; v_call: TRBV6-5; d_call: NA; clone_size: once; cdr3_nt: TGTGCCAGCAGTTCGTTGGTCAGGGGTTCCTACAATGAGCAGTTCTTC; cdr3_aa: CASSSLVRGSYNEQFF
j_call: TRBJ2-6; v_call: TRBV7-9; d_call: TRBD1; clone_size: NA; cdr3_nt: TGTGCCAGCAGCTCAGGACAGGAGAACTCTGGGGCCAACGTCCTGACTTTC; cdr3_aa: CASSSGQENSGANVLTF
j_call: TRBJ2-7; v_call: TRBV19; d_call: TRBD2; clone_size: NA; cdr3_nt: TGTGCCAGTATCCTCCGGGGGGGACTAGGGTTGAACGAGCAGTACTTC; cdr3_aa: CASILRGGLGLNEQYF
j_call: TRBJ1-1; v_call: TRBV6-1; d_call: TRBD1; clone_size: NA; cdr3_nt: TGTGCCAGCACTGACAGGGGATTTTTTATTGCTTTCTTT; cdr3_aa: CASTDRGFFIAFF